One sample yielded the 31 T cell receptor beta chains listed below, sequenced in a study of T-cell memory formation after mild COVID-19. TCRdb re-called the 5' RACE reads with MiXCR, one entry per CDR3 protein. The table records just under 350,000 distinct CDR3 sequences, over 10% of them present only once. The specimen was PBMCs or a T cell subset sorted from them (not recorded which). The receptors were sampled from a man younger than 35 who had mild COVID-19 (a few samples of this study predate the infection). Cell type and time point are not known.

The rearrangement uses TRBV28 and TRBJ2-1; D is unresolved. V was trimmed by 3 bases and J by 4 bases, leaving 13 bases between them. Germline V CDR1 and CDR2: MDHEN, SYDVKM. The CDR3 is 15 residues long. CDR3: CASSLIPPTYNEQFF. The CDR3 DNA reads TGTGCCAGCAGTTTGATCCCTCCCACTTACAATGAGCAGTTCTTC. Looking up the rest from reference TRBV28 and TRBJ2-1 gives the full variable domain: DVKVTQSSRYLVKRTGEKVFLECVQDMDHENMFWYRQDPGLGLRLIYFSYDVKMKEKGDIPEGYSVSREKKERFSLILESASTNQTSMYLCASSLIPPTYNEQFFGPGTRLTVL.

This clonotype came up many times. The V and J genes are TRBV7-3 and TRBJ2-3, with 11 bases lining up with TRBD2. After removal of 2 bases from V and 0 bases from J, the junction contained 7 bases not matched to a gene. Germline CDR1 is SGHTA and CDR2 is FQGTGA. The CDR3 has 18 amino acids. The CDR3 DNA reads TGTGCCAGCAGCTTAGGGAATAGCGGGGGGGGTAGCACAGATACGCAGTATTTT. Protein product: CASSLGNSGGGSTDTQYF.

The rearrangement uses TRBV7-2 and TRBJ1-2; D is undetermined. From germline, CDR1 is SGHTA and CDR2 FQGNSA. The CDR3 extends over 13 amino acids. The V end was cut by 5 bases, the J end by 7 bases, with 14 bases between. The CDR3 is CASSLQRISGYTF. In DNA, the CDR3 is TGTGCCAGCAGCCTCCAGAGAATTAGTGGCTACACCTTC.

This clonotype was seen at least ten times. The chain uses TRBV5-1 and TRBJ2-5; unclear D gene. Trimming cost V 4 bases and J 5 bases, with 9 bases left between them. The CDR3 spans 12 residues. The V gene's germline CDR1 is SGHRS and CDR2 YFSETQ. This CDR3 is CASSLPSETQYF. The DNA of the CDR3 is TGCGCCAGCAGCCTACCGAGTGAGACCCAGTACTTC.

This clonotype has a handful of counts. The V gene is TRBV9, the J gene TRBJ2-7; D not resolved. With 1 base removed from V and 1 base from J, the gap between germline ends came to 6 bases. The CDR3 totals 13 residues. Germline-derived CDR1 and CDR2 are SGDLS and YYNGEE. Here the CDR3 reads CASSVRASYEQYF. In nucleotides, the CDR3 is TGTGCCAGCAGCGTAAGGGCGTCCTACGAGCAGTACTTC.

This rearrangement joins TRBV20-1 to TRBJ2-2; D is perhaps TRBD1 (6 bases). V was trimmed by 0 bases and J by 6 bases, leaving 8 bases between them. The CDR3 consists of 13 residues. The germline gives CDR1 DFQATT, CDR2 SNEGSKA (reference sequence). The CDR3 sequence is CSAREQGAGELFF. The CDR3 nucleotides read TGCAGTGCTAGAGAACAGGGCGCCGGGGAGCTGTTTTTT.

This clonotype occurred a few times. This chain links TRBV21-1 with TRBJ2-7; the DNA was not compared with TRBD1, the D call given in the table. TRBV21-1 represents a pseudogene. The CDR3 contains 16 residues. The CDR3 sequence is CASPTGWRLRFHEQYV. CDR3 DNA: TGTGCCAGCCCCACCGGGTGGCGCCTCAGGTTCCACGAGCAGTACGTC.

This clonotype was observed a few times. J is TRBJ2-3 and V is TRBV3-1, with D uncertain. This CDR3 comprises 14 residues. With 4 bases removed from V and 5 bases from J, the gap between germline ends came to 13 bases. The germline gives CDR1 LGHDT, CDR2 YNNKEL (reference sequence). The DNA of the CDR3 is TGTGCCAGCAGCCCTTATGCCCTCTTAGATACGCAGTATTTT. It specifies CASSPYALLDTQYF.

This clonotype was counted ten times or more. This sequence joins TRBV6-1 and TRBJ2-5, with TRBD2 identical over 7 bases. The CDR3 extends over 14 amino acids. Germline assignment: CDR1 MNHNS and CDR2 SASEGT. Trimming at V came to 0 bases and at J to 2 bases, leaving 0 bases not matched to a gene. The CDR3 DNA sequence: TGTGCCAGCAGTGAAGCGGGGGGGCAAGAGACCCAGTACTTC. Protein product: CASSEAGGQETQYF.

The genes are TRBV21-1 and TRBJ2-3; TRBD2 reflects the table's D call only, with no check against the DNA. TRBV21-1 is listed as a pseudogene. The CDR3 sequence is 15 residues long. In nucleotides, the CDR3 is TGTGCCAGCAGCAAAGCTGGCGGGAACCCAGATACGCAGTATTTT. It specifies CASSKAGGNPDTQYF.

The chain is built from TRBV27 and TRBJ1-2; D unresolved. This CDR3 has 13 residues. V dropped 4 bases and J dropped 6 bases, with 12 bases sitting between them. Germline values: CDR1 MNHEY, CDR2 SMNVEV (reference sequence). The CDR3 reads CASSYPGSNGYTF. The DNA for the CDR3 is TGTGCCAGCAGTTATCCGGGTTCCAATGGCTACACCTTC.

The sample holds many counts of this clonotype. The CDR3 DNA follows: TGCAGCGTTCCCAGGGCGGGGCCCGGCACCGGGGAGCTGTTTTTT. Translating it yields CSVPRAGPGTGELFF. The rearrangement uses TRBV29-1 and TRBJ2-2, with D perhaps TRBD2 (6 bases). The V end lost 5 bases, the J end lost 4 bases, and 17 bases lay between the germline ends. CDR3 size: 15 residues. CDR1 and CDR2 (germline): SQVTM, ANQGSEA.

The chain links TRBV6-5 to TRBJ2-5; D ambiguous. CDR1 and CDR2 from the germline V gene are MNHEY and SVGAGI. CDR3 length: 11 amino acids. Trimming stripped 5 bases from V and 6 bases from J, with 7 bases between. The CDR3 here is CASSTGQTQYF. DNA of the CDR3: TGTGCCAGCAGTACGGGTCAGACCCAGTACTTC.

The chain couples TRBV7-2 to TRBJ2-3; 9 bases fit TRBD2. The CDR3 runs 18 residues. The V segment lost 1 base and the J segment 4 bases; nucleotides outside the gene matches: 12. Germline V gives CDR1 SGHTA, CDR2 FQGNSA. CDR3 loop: CASSLGVAGGGLADTQYF. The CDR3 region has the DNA TGTGCCAGCAGCTTAGGAGTCGCGGGGGGGGGATTGGCAGATACGCAGTATTTT.

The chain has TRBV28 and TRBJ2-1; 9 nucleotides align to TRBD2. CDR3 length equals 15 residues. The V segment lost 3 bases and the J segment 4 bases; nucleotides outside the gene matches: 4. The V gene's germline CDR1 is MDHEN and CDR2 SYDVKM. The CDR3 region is CASSLRLAAYNEQFF. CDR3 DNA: TGTGCCAGCAGTTTGCGACTAGCGGCTTACAATGAGCAGTTCTTC.

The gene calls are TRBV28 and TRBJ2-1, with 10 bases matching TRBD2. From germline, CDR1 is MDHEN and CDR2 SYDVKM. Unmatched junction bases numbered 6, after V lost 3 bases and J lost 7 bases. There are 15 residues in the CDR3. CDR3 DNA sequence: TGTGCCAGCAGTTTTCCCCCAGCGGGGGGGAATGAGCAGTTCTTC. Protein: CASSFPPAGGNEQFF.

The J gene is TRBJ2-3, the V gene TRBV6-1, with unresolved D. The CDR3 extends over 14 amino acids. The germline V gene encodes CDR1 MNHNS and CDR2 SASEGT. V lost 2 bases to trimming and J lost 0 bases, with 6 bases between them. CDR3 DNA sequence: TGTGCCAGCAGTGAATGGTTAAGCACAGATACGCAGTATTTT. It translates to CASSEWLSTDTQYF.

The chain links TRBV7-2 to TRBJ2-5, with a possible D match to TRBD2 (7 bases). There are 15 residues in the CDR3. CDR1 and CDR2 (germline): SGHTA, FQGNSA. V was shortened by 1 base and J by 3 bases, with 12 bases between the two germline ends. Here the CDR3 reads CASSLGGGAKETQYF. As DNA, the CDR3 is TGTGCCAGCAGCTTAGGCGGGGGCGCGAAAGAGACCCAGTACTTC.

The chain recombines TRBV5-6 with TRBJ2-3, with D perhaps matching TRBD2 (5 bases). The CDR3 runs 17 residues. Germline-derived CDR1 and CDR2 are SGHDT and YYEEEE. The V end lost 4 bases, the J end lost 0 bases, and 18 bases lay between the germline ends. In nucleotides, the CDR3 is TGTGCCAGCAGCCCCTTGACGGAAGCGGCTAGCACAGATACGCAGTATTTT. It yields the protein CASSPLTEAASTDTQYF.

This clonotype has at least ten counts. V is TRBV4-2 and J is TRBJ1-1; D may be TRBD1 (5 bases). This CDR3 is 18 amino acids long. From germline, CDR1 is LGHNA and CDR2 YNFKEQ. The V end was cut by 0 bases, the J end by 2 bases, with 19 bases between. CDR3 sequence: CASSQDERATGLNTEAFF. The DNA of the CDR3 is TGTGCCAGCAGCCAAGATGAGCGGGCTACAGGTCTTAACACTGAAGCTTTCTTT.

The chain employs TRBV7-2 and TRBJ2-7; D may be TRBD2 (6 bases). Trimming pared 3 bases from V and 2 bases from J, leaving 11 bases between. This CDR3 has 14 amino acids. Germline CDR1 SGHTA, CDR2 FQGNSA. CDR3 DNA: TGTGCCAGCAGCTTTAGCCCGGGGGCCTACGAGCAGTACTTC. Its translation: CASSFSPGAYEQYF.

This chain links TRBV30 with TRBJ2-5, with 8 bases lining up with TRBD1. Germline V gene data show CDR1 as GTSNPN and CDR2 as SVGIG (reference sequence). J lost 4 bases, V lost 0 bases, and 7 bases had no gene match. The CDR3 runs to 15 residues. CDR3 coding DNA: TGTGCCTGGAGTGTGGTACAGGGGGAAGCAGAGACCCAGTACTTC. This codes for CAWSVVQGEAETQYF.

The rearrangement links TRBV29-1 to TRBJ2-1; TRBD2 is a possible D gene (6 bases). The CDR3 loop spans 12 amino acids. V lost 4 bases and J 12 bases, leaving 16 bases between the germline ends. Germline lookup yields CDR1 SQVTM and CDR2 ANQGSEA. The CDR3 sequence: CSVVVWGEGQFF. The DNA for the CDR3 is TGCAGCGTTGTGGTGTGGGGGGAAGGGCAGTTCTTC.

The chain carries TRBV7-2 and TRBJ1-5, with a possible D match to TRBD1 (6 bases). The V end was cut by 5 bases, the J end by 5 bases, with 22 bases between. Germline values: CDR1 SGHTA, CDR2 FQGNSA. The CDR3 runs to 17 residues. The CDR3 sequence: CASSPAGTQFGDQPQHF. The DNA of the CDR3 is TGTGCCAGCAGCCCGGCGGGGACACAATTTGGGGATCAGCCCCAGCATTTT.

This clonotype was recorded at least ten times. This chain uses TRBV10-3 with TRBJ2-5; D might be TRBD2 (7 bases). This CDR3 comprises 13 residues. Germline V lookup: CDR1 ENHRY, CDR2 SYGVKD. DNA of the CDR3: TGTGCTGCGACCGGGACTATCGAGGGGGCCCAGTACTTC. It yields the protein CAATGTIEGAQYF.

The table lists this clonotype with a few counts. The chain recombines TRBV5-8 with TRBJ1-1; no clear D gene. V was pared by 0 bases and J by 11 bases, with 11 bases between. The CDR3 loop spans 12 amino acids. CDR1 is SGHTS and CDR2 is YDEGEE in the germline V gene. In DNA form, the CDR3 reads TGTGCCAGCAGCTTGGCGGCGCCATCGGCTTTCTTT. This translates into CASSLAAPSAFF.

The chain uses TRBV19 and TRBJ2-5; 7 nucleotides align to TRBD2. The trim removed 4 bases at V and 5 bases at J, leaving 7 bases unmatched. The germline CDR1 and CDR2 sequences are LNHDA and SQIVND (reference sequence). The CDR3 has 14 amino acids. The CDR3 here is CASSSSREEETQYF. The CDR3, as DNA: TGTGCCAGTAGTAGTAGCCGGGAGGAGGAGACCCAGTACTTC.

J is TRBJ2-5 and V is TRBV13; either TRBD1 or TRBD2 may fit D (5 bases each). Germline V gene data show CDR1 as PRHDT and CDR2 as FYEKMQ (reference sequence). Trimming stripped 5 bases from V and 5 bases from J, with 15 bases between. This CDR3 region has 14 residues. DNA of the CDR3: TGTGCCAGCAGCCCCCGCCCGGGACGGGAGACCCAGTACTTC. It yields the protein CASSPRPGRETQYF.

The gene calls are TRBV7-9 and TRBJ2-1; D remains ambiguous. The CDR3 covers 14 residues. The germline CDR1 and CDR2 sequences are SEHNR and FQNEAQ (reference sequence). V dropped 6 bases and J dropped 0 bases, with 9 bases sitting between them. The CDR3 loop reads CASRGSGSYNEQFF. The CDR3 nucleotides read TGTGCCAGCAGGGGTTCGGGCTCCTACAATGAGCAGTTCTTC.

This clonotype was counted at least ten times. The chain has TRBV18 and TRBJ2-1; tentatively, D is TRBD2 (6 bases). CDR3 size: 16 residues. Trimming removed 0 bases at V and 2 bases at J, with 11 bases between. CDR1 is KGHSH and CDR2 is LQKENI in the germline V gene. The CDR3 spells CASSPPAGTAYNEQFF. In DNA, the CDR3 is TGTGCCAGCTCACCACCGGCGGGGACCGCCTACAATGAGCAGTTCTTC.

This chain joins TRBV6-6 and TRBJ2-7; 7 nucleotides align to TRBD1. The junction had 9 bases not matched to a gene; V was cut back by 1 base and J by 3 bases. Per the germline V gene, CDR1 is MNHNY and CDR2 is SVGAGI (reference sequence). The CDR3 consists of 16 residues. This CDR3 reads CASSYLGQGDGYEQYF. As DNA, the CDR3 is TGTGCCAGCAGTTACTTAGGGCAGGGGGACGGCTACGAGCAGTACTTC.